Below are 17 T cell receptor beta chains sequenced from a single sample in a study of shared clonotypes between healthy human individuals. Terminally differentiated effector memory CD45RA+ cells were left out of the naive CD8 fraction, which was CD45RO-negative and positively selected for CCR7. Produced via immunoSEQ multiplex PCR; TCRdb's table is partial and in-frame only. The data show hundreds of thousands of clones, approximately 96% seen once. Source material: naive CD8+ T cells sorted from blood. These receptors all come from a woman aged 30 to 39 in good health.

V is TRBV29-1 and J is TRBJ2-2; D remains unclear. The germline V and J ends were trimmed by 3 bases and 4 bases, with 15 bases remaining between them. Germline CDR1 is SQVTM and CDR2 is ANQGSEA. The CDR3 has 15 residues. DNA for the CDR3: TGCAGCGTTGAGGAGAGTTCGTCCTTCACCGGGGAGCTGTTTTTT. It is translated as CSVEESSSFTGELFF.

Note on this clone: The sample holds other DNA sequences that translate to the same CDR3. The chain has TRBV28 and TRBJ2-7; no reliable D call. The CDR3 runs to 13 residues. Germline loops: CDR1 MDHEN, CDR2 SYDVKM. Trimming shortened V by 3 bases and J by 2 bases, and 8 bases separated the two germline ends. The CDR3 DNA is TGTGCCAGCAGTTTGGGTGGGCCCTACGAGCAGTACTTC. Its translation is CASSLGGPYEQYF.

The V gene is TRBV5-6, the J gene TRBJ2-3, with D possibly being TRBD2 (5 bases). Germline CDR1 is SGHDT and CDR2 is YYEEEE. V was pared by 3 bases and J by 7 bases, with 6 bases between. CDR3 length: 11 amino acids. The chain's CDR3 is CASSSGNTQYF. The CDR3 DNA follows: TGTGCCAGCAGCTCGGGGAATACGCAGTATTTT. The full variable domain, its missing parts supplied by reference TRBV5-6 and TRBJ2-3, is DAGVTQSPTHLIKTRGQQVTLRCSPKSGHDTVSWYQQALGQGPQFIFQYYEEEERQRGNFPDRFSGHQFPNYSSELNVNALLLGDSALYLCASSSGNTQYFGPGTRLTVL.

The chain recombines TRBV5-1 with TRBJ1-1, with TRBD1 as a possible D gene (6 bases). The CDR3 is 14 amino acids. Germline CDR1 reads SGHRS; CDR2 reads YFSETQ. The germline V and J ends were trimmed by 1 base and 6 bases, with 13 bases remaining between them. CDR3 region: CASSLSRGESEAFF. CDR3 bases: TGCGCCAGCAGCTTGAGCAGGGGAGAGTCTGAAGCTTTCTTT.

This chain links TRBV14 with TRBJ1-4; tentative D call: TRBD1 (6 bases). V lost 2 bases to trimming and J lost 5 bases, with 12 bases between them. From germline, CDR1 is SGHDN and CDR2 FVKESK. CDR3 length: 15 amino acids. CDR3: CASSQLDRGNEKLFF. The CDR3 coding sequence is TGTGCCAGCAGCCAATTGGACAGAGGGAATGAAAAACTGTTTTTT.

This rearrangement joins TRBV15 to TRBJ2-7; D is unresolved. Germline CDR1 and CDR2: LNHNV and YYDKDF (reference sequence). Trimming removed 5 bases at V and 4 bases at J, with 15 bases between. The CDR3 consists of 14 residues. Here the CDR3 DNA reads TGTGCCACCAGCTCCCAGGTGGGGTCGTACGAGCAGTACTTC. Its translation: CATSSQVGSYEQYF.

The rearrangement links TRBV7-8 to TRBJ2-7; the match to TRBD2 covers 11 bases. CDR1 and CDR2 from the germline V gene are SGHVS and FQNEAQ. V trimming: 5 bases; J trimming: 1 base; junction bases outside the gene matches: 4. This CDR3 region has 15 residues. The CDR3 sequence is CASSPGTSGSYEQYF. As DNA, the CDR3 is TGTGCCAGCAGCCCTGGGACTAGCGGATCCTACGAGCAGTACTTC.

The J gene is TRBJ2-3, the V gene TRBV13; D not certain. The CDR3 sequence is 13 residues long. V was clipped by 0 bases and J by 4 bases, with 5 bases between them. Germline CDR1 reads PRHDT; CDR2 reads FYEKMQ (reference sequence). The CDR3 protein is CASSLGSPDTQYF. CDR3 in DNA: TGTGCCAGCAGCTTAGGGTCGCCAGATACGCAGTATTTT.

The chain is built from TRBV19 and TRBJ2-2; TRBD2 matches 7 bases. This CDR3 is built from 15 residues. Germline loops: CDR1 LNHDA, CDR2 SQIVND (reference sequence). J lost 6 bases, V lost 5 bases, and 9 bases had no gene match. The CDR3 here is CASSFASGGAGELFF. In DNA, the CDR3 is TGTGCCAGTAGTTTCGCTAGCGGAGGCGCCGGGGAGCTGTTTTTT.

The genes are TRBV2 and TRBJ1-3; 9 positions match TRBD1. CDR3 length: 15 residues. Germline trimming cut 9 bases from V and 3 bases from J; bases unmatched to any gene: 9. Germline V gene sequence: CDR1 SNHLY, CDR2 FYNNEI. CDR3 sequence: CARNGDREHGNTIYF. CDR3 nucleotide sequence: TGTGCCAGGAACGGGGACAGGGAGCATGGAAACACCATATATTTT.

CDR3 amino acids: CASSPGRGETQYF. The CDR3 nucleotides are TGTGCCAGCAGCCCAGGCAGGGGAGAGACCCAGTACTTC. The chain joins TRBV7-9 to TRBJ2-5; weak D call: TRBD1 (6 bases). This CDR3 is built from 13 residues. Per germline, CDR1 SEHNR and CDR2 FQNEAQ (reference sequence). V was pared by 5 bases and J by 4 bases, with 11 bases between.

The V and J genes are TRBV10-2 and TRBJ2-1; 7 nucleotides agree with TRBD2. Germline CDR1 reads WSHSY; CDR2 reads SAAADI. The J segment lost 5 bases and the V segment lost 7 bases, leaving 11 bases of the junction unmatched. CDR3 length equals 15 residues. DNA of the CDR3: TGCGCCAGCAAGACACCTAGCGGAGCCCACAATGAGCAGTTCTTC. It encodes CASKTPSGAHNEQFF.

This clone has only a few counts. This rearrangement joins TRBV5-1 to TRBJ1-1; D is unresolved. V lost 4 bases and J 5 bases, leaving 12 bases between the germline ends. This CDR3 is 13 amino acids long. The V gene's germline CDR1 is SGHRS and CDR2 YFSETQ. CDR3 nucleotide sequence: TGCGCCAGCAGCCCCTGGTTGGGGACTGAAGCTTTCTTT. Translating gives CASSPWLGTEAFF.

A single count supports this clone. J is TRBJ2-7 and V is TRBV4-2; D possibly uses TRBD1 or TRBD2 (5 bases each). Germline values: CDR1 LGHNA, CDR2 YNFKEQ. Trimming pared 4 bases from V and 10 bases from J, leaving 17 bases between. The CDR3 length is 13 residues. CDR3 protein: CASSPFEGGGQYF. In nucleotides, the CDR3 is TGTGCCAGCAGCCCCTTCGAGGGTGGGGGACAGTACTTC.

The chain combines TRBV27 with TRBJ2-3; D is unclear. The CDR3 is 15 amino acids. Per germline, CDR1 MNHEY and CDR2 SMNVEV (reference sequence). Trimming left V 4 bases short and J 1 base short, with 12 bases between. The CDR3 nucleotides are TGTGCCAGCAGTTATATAGGTGTAGGCACAGATACGCAGTATTTT. Its translation is CASSYIGVGTDTQYF.

This chain joins TRBV14 and TRBJ2-1; 9 bases are a match to TRBD2. After removal of 1 base from V and 10 bases from J, the junction contained 5 bases not matched to a gene. This CDR3 has 14 amino acids. Germline CDR1 reads SGHDN; CDR2 reads FVKESK. The CDR3 coding sequence is TGTGCCAGCAGCCAAGGACTAGCGGATAGGGAGCAGTTCTTC. Protein product: CASSQGLADREQFF. Based on the CDR3 plus reference TRBV14 and TRBJ2-1, the full variable domain is EAGVTQFPSHSVIEKGQTVTLRCDPISGHDNLYWYRRVMGKEIKFLLHFVKESKQDESGMPNNRFLAERTGGTYSTLKVQPAELEDSGVYFCASSQGLADREQFFGPGTRLTVL.

This clone came up once. This chain uses TRBV27 with TRBJ2-7, with 8 bases identical to TRBD1. Germline values: CDR1 MNHEY, CDR2 SMNVEV (reference sequence). This CDR3 is built from 13 residues. V lost 4 bases and J lost 6; bases outside the gene matches: 5. CDR3 nucleotides: TGTGCCAGCAGTTGGGGACAGGCCCTCGAGCAGTACTTC. Protein: CASSWGQALEQYF.